These 17 T cell receptor beta chains were all obtained from the same sample, sequenced in a study of cytomegalovirus exposure and HLA in healthy donors. Profiled with immunoSEQ multiplex PCR; TCRdb holds only in-frame clones, not every one. In the table there are over 200,000 clones, 90% of which are singletons. The material sequenced was PBMCs. These receptors all come from a woman between 18 and 29 years old in good health and CMV-seronegative.

The genes are TRBV4-1 and TRBJ1-3, with TRBD1 identical over 9 bases. V was clipped by 3 bases and J by 2 bases; unmatched bases: 5. The CDR3 has 16 amino acids. Germline V gives CDR1 MGHRA, CDR2 YSYEKL. The DNA for the CDR3 is TGCGCCAGCAGCCAGGGACAGGGAAAAACTGGAAACACCATATATTTT. This codes for CASSQGQGKTGNTIYF.

This chain connects TRBV7-2 to TRBJ1-2, with D hard to call. In germline, CDR1 is SGHTA, CDR2 FQGNSA. With 1 base removed from V and 2 bases from J, the gap between germline ends came to 5 bases. CDR3 length equals 13 residues. CDR3 protein: CASSLDLNYGYTF. DNA for the CDR3: TGTGCCAGCAGCTTAGACTTAAACTATGGCTACACCTTC.

This chain uses TRBV28 with TRBJ2-7, with 10 bases aligning to TRBD1. The V segment lost 3 bases and the J segment 4 bases; nucleotides outside the gene matches: 6. The CDR3 is 15 residues long. The germline V gene encodes CDR1 MDHEN and CDR2 SYDVKM. This CDR3 reads CASSLETGGLYEQYF. CDR3 coding DNA: TGTGCCAGCAGTTTGGAGACAGGGGGCCTTTACGAGCAGTACTTC.

The V call is TRBV6-1, the J call TRBJ1-3; weak D call: TRBD1 (5 bases). CDR1 is MNHNS, CDR2 SASEGT, per germline. The CDR3 totals 15 residues. Trimming took off 4 bases at V and 4 bases at J, with 14 bases between the two ends. The DNA of the CDR3 is TGTGCCAGCAGTGGACAGACAATCCTCGGAAACACCATATATTTT. Translating gives CASSGQTILGNTIYF.

This clone occurred once. The chain couples TRBV10-3 to TRBJ1-5; D unclear. The CDR3 extends over 16 amino acids. V dropped 0 bases and J dropped 0 bases, with 9 bases sitting between them. Germline lookup yields CDR1 ENHRY and CDR2 SYGVKD. The CDR3 DNA reads as TGTGCCATCAGTGAGTCGACACCCTATAGCAATCAGCCCCAGCATTTT. Translation gives CAISESTPYSNQPQHF.

This clone appeared once. V is TRBV28 and J is TRBJ1-5, with 9 bases fitting TRBD1. V was clipped by 7 bases and J by 6 bases; unmatched bases: 10. CDR3 length equals 15 residues. Germline CDR1 MDHEN, CDR2 SYDVKM. The CDR3: CASTRDREGTQPQHF. The CDR3 DNA follows: TGTGCCAGCACCAGGGACAGGGAAGGGACTCAGCCCCAGCATTTT. Using reference TRBV28 and TRBJ1-5 for the parts outside the CDR3, the full variable domain is DVKVTQSSRYLVKRTGEKVFLECVQDMDHENMFWYRQDPGLGLRLIYFSYDVKMKEKGDIPEGYSVSREKKERFSLILESASTNQTSMYLCASTRDREGTQPQHFGDGTRLSIL.

The rearrangement links TRBV2 to TRBJ2-3; 11 nucleotides match TRBD2. V was clipped by 6 bases and J by 4 bases; unmatched bases: 6. Germline-derived CDR1 and CDR2 are SNHLY and FYNNEI. The CDR3 extends over 15 amino acids. The CDR3 sequence: CASRIAGGPSDTQYF. CDR3 nucleotides: TGTGCCAGCAGAATAGCGGGGGGGCCCTCAGATACGCAGTATTTT.

V is TRBV5-1 and J is TRBJ1-1, with 7 bases lining up with TRBD1. CDR3 length: 15 residues. Trimming removed 2 bases from V and 5 bases from J; junction bases left unmatched: 9. Germline assignment: CDR1 SGHRS and CDR2 YFSETQ. This chain's CDR3 is CASSFRGQAETEAFF. CDR3 bases: TGCGCCAGCAGCTTCAGAGGACAGGCGGAAACTGAAGCTTTCTTT.

The rearrangement uses TRBV2 and TRBJ2-4, with D possibly TRBD1 on 6 matching bases. Germline CDR1 reads SNHLY; CDR2 reads FYNNEI. The CDR3 consists of 15 residues. Trimming removed 10 bases from V and 0 bases from J, with 16 bases in between. The DNA for the CDR3 is TGTGCCACCAGCCGACAGGAACTAGCCAAAAACATTCAGTACTTC. Translation gives CATSRQELAKNIQYF.

The chain carries TRBV28 and TRBJ1-1; D gene ambiguous. The germline V gene encodes CDR1 MDHEN and CDR2 SYDVKM. This CDR3 comprises 15 residues. V was trimmed by 6 bases and J by 4 bases, leaving 18 bases between them. The CDR3 nucleotides are TGTGCCAGCAGAGTTGGAGGTCGGGGAATCACTGAAGCTTTCTTT. As protein: CASRVGGRGITEAFF.

This clone was seen only once. This chain joins TRBV4-1 and TRBJ2-5, with 9 bases matching TRBD2. This CDR3 contains 16 residues. The V gene end was trimmed by 4 bases and the J gene end by 2 bases; junction bases not matched to a gene: 8. Germline V CDR1 and CDR2: MGHRA, YSYEKL. CDR3 in DNA: TGCGCCAGCAGCCTAGGAAGCGGGGGGCCTCAAGAGACCCAGTACTTC. Residues: CASSLGSGGPQETQYF.

The rearrangement uses TRBV9 and TRBJ1-2, with D possibly being TRBD1 (5 bases). This CDR3 is built from 12 residues. V gave up 4 bases and J gave up 6 bases, with 10 bases separating them. Germline V gives CDR1 SGDLS, CDR2 YYNGEE. The CDR3 sequence is CASSQTGDGYTF. CDR3 bases: TGTGCCAGCAGCCAAACGGGGGATGGCTACACCTTC.

The DNA for the CDR3 is TGTGCCAGCCGGGGGAACGGACAAGATGGCTACACCTTC. It translates to CASRGNGQDGYTF. The V call is TRBV2, the J call TRBJ1-2; D is possibly TRBD1 (5 bases). Germline V CDR1 and CDR2: SNHLY, FYNNEI. The length of the CDR3 is 13 residues. The V and J ends lost 8 bases and 6 bases respectively, with 16 bases between them.

The V call is TRBV4-3, the J call TRBJ2-7, with 9 nucleotides matching TRBD1. Looked up from germline, CDR1 is LGHNA and CDR2 is YSLEER. The CDR3 has 16 amino acids. V was clipped by 0 bases and J by 5 bases; unmatched bases: 8. For the CDR3, the DNA is TGCGCCAGCAGCCAAGAATCGGGGACAGGGTTCGACGAGCAGTACTTC. It translates to CASSQESGTGFDEQYF.

The gene calls are TRBV19 and TRBJ2-3, with 10 bases aligning to TRBD2. Germline V gives CDR1 LNHDA, CDR2 SQIVND (reference sequence). The CDR3 contains 16 residues. The junction had 8 bases not matched to a gene; V was cut back by 5 bases and J by 3 bases. The chain's CDR3 is CASSPRVAGGTDTQYF. CDR3 bases: TGTGCCAGTAGTCCCCGGGTAGCGGGGGGAACAGATACGCAGTATTTT.

The chain links TRBV2 to TRBJ2-7; 8 bases line up with TRBD2. Trimming removed 7 bases from V and 6 bases from J; junction bases left unmatched: 11. CDR3 length: 14 residues. Germline CDR1 SNHLY, CDR2 FYNNEI. CDR3 loop: CASTPGLVRTEQYF. Here the CDR3 DNA reads TGTGCCAGCACCCCGGGACTAGTTAGAACCGAGCAGTACTTC.

The table lists this clone with a few counts. V is TRBV4-1 and J is TRBJ1-5; D is unresolved. Looked up from germline, CDR1 is MGHRA and CDR2 is YSYEKL. The V gene lost 0 bases and the J gene lost 4 bases, with 10 bases spanning the gap. The CDR3 loop spans 15 amino acids. The chain's CDR3 is CASSQESRRNQPQHF. CDR3 nucleotides: TGCGCCAGCAGCCAAGAGAGCCGTCGTAATCAGCCCCAGCATTTT.